Following are 28 T cell receptor beta chains from one sample sequenced in a study of blood T cell repertoires in COVID-19. Data came from immunoSEQ multiplex PCR; TCRdb stores just in-frame clones and leaves some out. The table includes around 110,000 clones, roughly 84% detected once. Sequencing was done on a sample of PBMCs or T cells enriched from blood (not recorded which). All receptors derive from a woman in her 30s who had recovered from COVID-19.

This clone was recorded a few times. J is TRBJ1-2 and V is TRBV15; tentative D call: TRBD1 (5 bases). The CDR3 spans 14 residues. Germline CDR1 and CDR2: LNHNV and YYDKDF (reference sequence). Trimming pared 0 bases from V and 8 bases from J, leaving 13 bases between. The CDR3 protein is CATSRDRGMRGYTF. CDR3 sequence (DNA): TGTGCCACCAGCAGAGATAGGGGAATGAGGGGCTACACCTTC.

V is TRBV10-3 and J is TRBJ2-7; 14 positions match TRBD2. Germline CDR1 is ENHRY and CDR2 is SYGVKD. The CDR3 loop spans 17 amino acids. V was pared by 3 bases and J by 6 bases, with 10 bases of the junction left unmatched. CDR3 nucleotide sequence: TGTGCCATCAGTGATCCGGGACTAGCGGGAGCTAGGGGCGAGCAGTACTTC. Translated: CAISDPGLAGARGEQYF.

J is TRBJ1-2 and V is TRBV28, with TRBD1 as a possible D gene (5 bases). Trimming removed 10 bases from V and 5 bases from J, with 17 bases in between. The CDR3 is 13 residues long. Germline V gene sequence: CDR1 MDHEN, CDR2 SYDVKM. Here the CDR3 DNA reads TGTGCCACCCCGGGGCGCGGGGGGTATGGCTACACCTTC. The encoded protein is CATPGRGGYGYTF.

The chain uses TRBV9 and TRBJ1-2, with D perhaps TRBD1 (5 bases). CDR3 length: 16 amino acids. From germline, CDR1 is SGDLS and CDR2 YYNGEE. Trimming removed 3 bases at V and 3 bases at J, with 18 bases between. This CDR3 reads CASSAPRGGSDYGYTF. CDR3 in DNA: TGTGCCAGCAGCGCACCCCGGGGGGGGAGTGACTATGGCTACACCTTC.

This chain connects TRBV4-1 to TRBJ1-1, with D perhaps TRBD1 (6 bases). Germline CDR1 reads MGHRA; CDR2 reads YSYEKL. The CDR3 runs to 15 residues. Deletions cut 2 bases from V and 1 base from J, with 11 bases between. This CDR3 is CASSQRPDRNTEAFF. In nucleotides, the CDR3 is TGCGCCAGCAGCCAAAGGCCGGACAGGAACACTGAAGCTTTCTTT.

V is TRBV19 and J is TRBJ1-5; D may be TRBD1 (5 bases). The CDR3 covers 14 residues. Germline loops: CDR1 LNHDA, CDR2 SQIVND (reference sequence). V was clipped by 7 bases and J by 2 bases, with 12 bases between them. CDR3 DNA: TGTGCCAGTAACGGGGGGGTACGCAATCAGCCCCAGCATTTT. This translates into CASNGGVRNQPQHF.

V is TRBV19 and J is TRBJ2-2; D gene uncertain. The length of the CDR3 is 18 residues. The germline V and J ends were trimmed by 2 bases and 0 bases, with 16 bases remaining between them. CDR1 is LNHDA and CDR2 is SQIVND in the germline V gene (reference sequence). The CDR3 sequence: CASSIRMLYTANTGELFF. The CDR3 DNA follows: TGTGCCAGTAGTATAAGGATGCTCTACACAGCGAACACCGGGGAGCTGTTTTTT.

The chain carries TRBV7-3 and TRBJ2-1, with 9 bases matching TRBD2. The CDR3 is made up of 17 amino acids. Germline CDR1 reads SGHTA; CDR2 reads FQGTGA. Trimming cost V 4 bases and J 3 bases; bases outside gene matches: 10. DNA for the CDR3: TGTGCCAGCAGCTCCCCGGTTGCGGGAGGGAACTACAATGAGCAGTTCTTC. Its translation: CASSSPVAGGNYNEQFF.

This chain connects TRBV5-4 to TRBJ2-7; 11 nucleotides agree with TRBD2. V was clipped by 5 bases and J by 6 bases; unmatched bases: 7. Germline V gives CDR1 SGHNT, CDR2 YYREEE (reference sequence). The CDR3 has 14 residues. This CDR3 is CASSLAGGPREQYF. The CDR3 DNA reads TGTGCCAGCAGTTTAGCGGGAGGGCCGCGCGAGCAGTACTTC.

This sequence joins TRBV19 and TRBJ1-5; D is unresolved. The V gene's germline CDR1 is LNHDA and CDR2 SQIVND (reference sequence). V was pared by 10 bases and J by 0 bases, with 16 bases between. The CDR3 sequence is 15 residues long. The CDR3 DNA follows: TGTGCCACCACAACCCTCCCCCATAGCAATCAGCCCCAGCATTTT. Its translation is CATTTLPHSNQPQHF.

The chain combines TRBV28 with TRBJ2-1; 14 nucleotides match TRBD2. After removal of 5 bases from V and 6 bases from J, the junction contained 12 bases not matched to a gene. From germline, CDR1 is MDHEN and CDR2 SYDVKM. CDR3 length equals 18 residues. CDR3 amino acids: CASSPRGLAGGRANEQFF. CDR3 nucleotide sequence: TGTGCCAGCAGTCCCCGCGGACTAGCGGGAGGTCGAGCCAATGAGCAGTTCTTC. Based on the CDR3 plus reference TRBV28 and TRBJ2-1, the full variable domain is DVKVTQSSRYLVKRTGEKVFLECVQDMDHENMFWYRQDPGLGLRLIYFSYDVKMKEKGDIPEGYSVSREKKERFSLILESASTNQTSMYLCASSPRGLAGGRANEQFFGPGTRLTVL.

The sample holds a few counts of this clone. The chain employs TRBV6-1 and TRBJ2-2; 8 positions match TRBD2. V lost 2 bases and J lost 2; bases outside the gene matches: 7. The V gene's germline CDR1 is MNHNS and CDR2 SASEGT. This CDR3 is built from 17 residues. DNA of the CDR3: TGTGCCAGCAGTGAACTCATCGCGGGAGGTAACACCGGGGAGCTGTTTTTT. This encodes CASSELIAGGNTGELFF.

The chain carries TRBV5-4 and TRBJ2-7; 13 bases are shared with TRBD2. Unmatched junction bases numbered 3, after V lost 2 bases and J lost 1 base. The length of the CDR3 is 16 residues. Germline V CDR1 and CDR2: SGHNT, YYREEE (reference sequence). The CDR3 coding sequence is TGTGCCAGCAGCTTCGTACTAGCGGGAGGGTCCTACGAGCAGTACTTC. Its translation is CASSFVLAGGSYEQYF. Complete variable domain (other parts from reference TRBV5-4 and TRBJ2-7): ETGVTQSPTHLIKTRGQQVTLRCSSQSGHNTVSWYQQALGQGPQFIFQYYREEENGRGNFPPRFSGLQFPNYSSELNVNALELDDSALYLCASSFVLAGGSYEQYFGPGTRLTVT.

This chain uses TRBV28 with TRBJ1-2; perhaps TRBD1 as D (5 bases). The CDR3 spans 13 residues. Trimming left V 4 bases short and J 4 bases short, with 10 bases between. Germline assignment: CDR1 MDHEN and CDR2 SYDVKM. CDR3 sequence (DNA): TGTGCCAGCAGTTCAGACAGCCCCTATGGCTACACCTTC. Its protein product is CASSSDSPYGYTF.

The gene calls are TRBV3-1 (or the pseudogene TRBV3-2) and TRBJ1-2, with D hard to call. With 1 base removed from V and 2 bases from J, the gap between germline ends came to 14 bases. Germline values: CDR1 LGHDT, CDR2 YNNKEL (reference sequence). This CDR3 contains 16 residues. CDR3: CASSQVPGVGNYGYTF. The CDR3 nucleotides read TGTGCCAGCAGCCAAGTCCCCGGTGTGGGCAACTATGGCTACACCTTC.

The rearrangement links TRBV6-2 or TRBV6-3 to TRBJ2-1, with TRBD2 matching 9 bases. Germline CDR1 MNHEY, CDR2 SVGEGT. The trim removed 2 bases at V and 7 bases at J, leaving 6 bases unmatched. This CDR3 region has 15 residues. The CDR3 reads CASSYRLAGANEQFF. The DNA of the CDR3 is TGTGCCAGCAGTTACAGGTTAGCGGGAGCGAATGAGCAGTTCTTC.

This chain uses TRBV28 with TRBJ1-1; a possible D gene is TRBD1 (5 bases). The CDR3 totals 18 residues. Germline V gene lookup returns CDR1 MDHEN and CDR2 SYDVKM. V shed 7 bases and J shed 4 bases, with 28 bases lying between them. The chain's CDR3 is CASNSYRGRRRGGTEAFF. The CDR3 DNA follows: TGTGCCAGCAATAGCTATAGGGGCCGCCGGAGGGGAGGCACTGAAGCTTTCTTT.

The chain is built from TRBV2 and TRBJ1-2; 8 bases match TRBD1. The V segment lost 6 bases and the J segment 4 bases; nucleotides outside the gene matches: 10. Germline V CDR1 and CDR2: SNHLY, FYNNEI. This CDR3 has 15 amino acids. As DNA, the CDR3 is TGTGCCAGCAGAGCTCAGGGGGCCGCGAGCTATGGCTACACCTTC. Its translation: CASRAQGAASYGYTF.

This clone was counted between two and nine times. This chain connects TRBV6-2 or TRBV6-3 to TRBJ2-7; the D gene is possibly TRBD2 (5 bases). Germline values: CDR1 MNHEY, CDR2 SVGEGT. The CDR3 length is 12 residues. The V end lost 6 bases, the J end lost 4 bases, and 10 bases lay between the germline ends. The CDR3 here is CASSRLSYEQYF. The CDR3 region has the DNA TGTGCCAGCAGCCGACTAAGTTACGAGCAGTACTTC.

This clone was seen only once. The V gene is TRBV2, the J gene TRBJ1-4; possible D gene TRBD1, 6 bases. Germline CDR1 is SNHLY and CDR2 is FYNNEI. The CDR3 loop spans 16 amino acids. V lost 8 bases to trimming and J lost 1 base, with 17 bases between them. The CDR3 spells CASRPGDLLTNEKLFF. As DNA, the CDR3 is TGTGCCAGCCGTCCAGGGGATCTGTTAACTAATGAAAAACTGTTTTTT.

This rearrangement joins TRBV7-8 to TRBJ1-6; D is ambiguous. CDR1 and CDR2 from the germline V gene are SGHVS and FQNEAQ. Trimming pared 3 bases from V and 8 bases from J, leaving 11 bases between. The CDR3 loop spans 14 amino acids. The CDR3 nucleotides are TGTGCCAGCAGCTTCGGGAGGCTAGATTCACCCCTCCACTTT. Protein product: CASSFGRLDSPLHF.

The gene calls are TRBV5-4 and TRBJ2-3, with 9 bases identical to TRBD2. The V and J ends lost 4 bases and 5 bases, in that order; junction bases with no gene match: 8. CDR3 length: 15 residues. Germline-derived CDR1 and CDR2 are SGHNT and YYREEE (reference sequence). CDR3 nucleotide sequence: TGTGCCAGCAGCGGAGCGGGAGGTGAAGGAGATACGCAGTATTTT. Encoded protein: CASSGAGGEGDTQYF.

The chain has TRBV4-2 and TRBJ1-2; 8 bases are a match to TRBD1. Trimming at V came to 0 bases and at J to 4 bases, leaving 4 bases not matched to a gene. Germline assignment: CDR1 LGHNA and CDR2 YNFKEQ. CDR3 length: 15 residues. CDR3 protein: CASSQDNRGAYGYTF. CDR3 DNA sequence: TGTGCCAGCAGCCAAGATAACAGGGGGGCCTATGGCTACACCTTC.

The chain links TRBV7-2 to TRBJ2-6; tentative D call: TRBD2 (5 bases). The V gene's germline CDR1 is SGHTA and CDR2 FQGNSA. Deletions cut 3 bases from V and 2 bases from J, with 8 bases between. The CDR3 is 15 residues long. This chain's CDR3 is CASSLGAPGANVLTF. The CDR3 region has the DNA TGTGCCAGCAGCTTGGGAGCTCCTGGGGCCAACGTCCTGACTTTC. Full variable domain (outside the CDR3, taken from reference TRBV7-2 and TRBJ2-6): GAGVSQSPSNKVTEKGKDVELRCDPISGHTALYWYRQSLGQGLEFLIYFQGNSAPDKSGLPSDRFSAERTGGSVSTLTIQRTQQEDSAVYLCASSLGAPGANVLTFGAGSRLTVL.

This chain connects TRBV29-1 to TRBJ2-3; possible D gene TRBD2, 5 bases. V dropped 6 bases and J dropped 4 bases, with 14 bases sitting between them. Germline lookup yields CDR1 SQVTM and CDR2 ANQGSEA. This CDR3 has 13 amino acids. The CDR3 DNA is TGCAGCGTAGCAGGACTGCGACCAGATACGCAGTATTTT. Translated: CSVAGLRPDTQYF.

This clone has just a few counts. This chain uses TRBV6-5 with TRBJ2-1; 12 nucleotides line up with TRBD2. Losses at the gene ends were 6 bases for V and 4 bases for J; bases not matched to a gene: 1. Germline CDR1 MNHEY, CDR2 SVGAGI. The CDR3 sequence is 14 residues long. CDR3: CASRLAGGYNEQFF. The CDR3 nucleotides read TGTGCCAGCAGGCTAGCGGGAGGGTACAATGAGCAGTTCTTC.

The chain carries TRBV13 and TRBJ2-1; TRBD2 matches 8 bases. Germline lookup yields CDR1 PRHDT and CDR2 FYEKMQ (reference sequence). The V gene end was trimmed by 8 bases and the J gene end by 4 bases; junction bases not matched to a gene: 10. CDR3 length equals 15 residues. The CDR3 nucleotides read TGTGCCAGCGGCCCCGGGACTAGGGGTTACAATGAGCAGTTCTTC. As protein: CASGPGTRGYNEQFF.

As regards this clone: At one end the junction does not follow the germline gene, possibly because of a read error. This sequence joins TRBV4-3 and TRBJ2-5; 11 bases are shared with TRBD2. Germline CDR1 and CDR2: LGHNA and YSLEER. This CDR3 is built from 18 residues. The chain's CDR3 is CASSQEGPLAGAVPTRDF. As DNA, the CDR3 is TGCGCCAGCAGCCAAGAAGGCCCACTAGCGGGAGCAGTCCCCACACGCGACTTC.